This T cell receptor beta chain was sequenced during a study of blood T cell repertoires in COVID-19. Overall study: Acute and convalescent COVID-19 samples came from the United States, Italy and Spain. PBMCs, B-cell-depleted T cells, or T cells were the source of the cDNA or gDNA that made up the material.

This CDR3 is 15 amino acids long. Germline V gives CDR1 MNHEY, CDR2 SVGAGI. V was cut by 2 bases and J by 0 bases, with 8 bases left in between. In the source study's methods: Nucleated cell number was recorded as an estimate derived from reference gene primer amplification. Sequencing used immunoSEQ multiplex PCR; TCRdb keeps in-frame clones, though not all of them. V and J calls and clone size are as listed in that table; D and trimming were resolved from the DNA. The repertoire holds about 180,000 clones, 85% to 90% seen once, with around 20% in the top ten. Sample: peripheral blood. V usage is TRBV6-5 and J usage is TRBJ1-3; D is ambiguous. This receptor was taken from a man in his 70s with active or convalescent COVID-19. DNA of the CDR3: TGTGCCAGCAGTTACGGCCAAGTCTCTGGAAACACCATATATTTT. This codes for CASSYGQVSGNTIYF.